This entry features one T cell receptor (beta chain) sequence. Cohort placement rested on clinical history that participants reported themselves. This record belongs to a study of blood T cell repertoires in COVID-19. Study-wide background: Acute and convalescent COVID-19 specimens originated in the United States, Italy and Spain. Sample material is recorded as cDNA or gDNA derived from T cells, B-cell-depleted T cells, or PBMCs.

Under the authors' procedure: Reference gene primers were amplified, and this amplification served to estimate nucleated cell counts. Sequencing was performed with immunoSEQ multiplex PCR; in TCRdb, only in-frame clones are kept and a portion is missing. V and J calls and clone size are given by that table; D and trimming were obtained from the DNA. The sample consists of around 300,000 clones, 88% of them appearing once. Trimming took off 0 bases at V and 5 bases at J, with 11 bases between the two ends. There are 15 residues in the CDR3. Germline assignment: CDR1 SGHTA and CDR2 FQGTGA. The sequencing sample was made of PBMCs or T cells enriched from blood (not recorded which). The chain joins TRBV7-3 to TRBJ2-1, with D possibly matching TRBD1 (6 bases). The sequence came from a woman aged 55-69 years in a cohort exposed to, infected with or recovered from COVID-19 (not recorded which). The CDR3 coding sequence is TGTGCCAGCAGCTTAACCATGGGACAAAACAATGAGCAGTTCTTC. Translation: CASSLTMGQNNEQFF.